This T cell receptor (beta chain) was sequenced in a study of blood T cell repertoires in COVID-19. Study as a whole: T cells, B-cell-depleted T cells, or PBMCs supplied cDNA or gDNA.

CDR1 is MDHEN and CDR2 is SYDVKM in the germline V gene. The CDR3 consists of 15 residues. Trimming removed 4 bases from V and 6 bases from J; junction bases left unmatched: 11. Recruits, aged about 18 to 90 years, lived in about two dozen US areas. Symptom resolution, clearance, or two negative PCRs marked donors in Cohort 3 as recovered. In the source study's methods: The assay estimated nucleated cells by amplifying reference gene primers. The method was immunoSEQ multiplex PCR; TCRdb's version includes in-frame clones alone and lacks a portion of them. Clonal size and the V and J genes are those of that table, whereas D and trimming came from the DNA. Counted here are some 420,000 clones, more than 80% occurring once; the ten biggest clones make up 1.1%.

The sample was PBMCs or T cells enriched from blood (not recorded which). The J gene is TRBJ2-7, the V gene TRBV28, with 8 bases aligning to TRBD1. The receptor's source is a young man who had recovered from COVID-19. The chain's CDR3 is CASSSGGGEVVEQYF. In DNA, the CDR3 is TGTGCCAGCAGTTCAGGGGGCGGGGAGGTCGTCGAGCAGTACTTC.